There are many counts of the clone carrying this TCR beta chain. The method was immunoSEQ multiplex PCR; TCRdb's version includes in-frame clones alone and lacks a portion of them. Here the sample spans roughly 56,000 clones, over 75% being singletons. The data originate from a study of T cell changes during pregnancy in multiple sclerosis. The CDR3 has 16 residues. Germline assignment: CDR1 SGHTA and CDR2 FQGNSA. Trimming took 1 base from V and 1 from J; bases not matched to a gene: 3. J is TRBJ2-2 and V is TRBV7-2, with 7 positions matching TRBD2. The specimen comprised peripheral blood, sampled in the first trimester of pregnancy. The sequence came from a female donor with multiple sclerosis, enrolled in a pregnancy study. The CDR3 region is CASSLGPGGNTGELFF. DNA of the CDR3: TGTGCCAGCAGCTTAGGTCCGGGAGGGAACACCGGGGAGCTGTTTTTT. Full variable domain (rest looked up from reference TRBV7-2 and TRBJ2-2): GAGVSQSPSNKVTEKGKDVELRCDPISGHTALYWYRQSLGQGLEFLIYFQGNSAPDKSGLPSDRFSAERTGGSVSTLTIQRTQQEDSAVYLCASSLGPGGNTGELFFGEGSRLTVL.